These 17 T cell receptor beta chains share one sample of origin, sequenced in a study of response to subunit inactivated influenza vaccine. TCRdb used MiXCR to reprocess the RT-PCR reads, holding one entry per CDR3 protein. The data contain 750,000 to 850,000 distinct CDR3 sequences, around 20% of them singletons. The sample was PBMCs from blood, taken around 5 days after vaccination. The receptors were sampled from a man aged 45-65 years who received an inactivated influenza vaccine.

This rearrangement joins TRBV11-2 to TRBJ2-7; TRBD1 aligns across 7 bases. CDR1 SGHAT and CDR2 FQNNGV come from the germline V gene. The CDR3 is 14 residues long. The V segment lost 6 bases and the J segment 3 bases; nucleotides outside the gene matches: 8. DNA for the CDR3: TGTGCCAGCAGACAATTGGGACAGAACTACGAGCAGTACTTC. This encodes CASRQLGQNYEQYF.

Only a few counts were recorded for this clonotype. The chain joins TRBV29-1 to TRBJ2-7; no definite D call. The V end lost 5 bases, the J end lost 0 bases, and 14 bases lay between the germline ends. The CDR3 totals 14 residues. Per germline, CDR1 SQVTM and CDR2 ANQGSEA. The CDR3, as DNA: TGCAGCGTTTCGCTCGGCCAGAACTCCTACGAGCAGTACTTC. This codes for CSVSLGQNSYEQYF.

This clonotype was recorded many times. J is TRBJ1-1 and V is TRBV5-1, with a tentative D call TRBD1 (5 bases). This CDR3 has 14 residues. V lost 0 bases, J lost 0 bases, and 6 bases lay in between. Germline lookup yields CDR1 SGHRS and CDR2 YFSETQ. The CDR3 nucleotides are TGCGCCAGCAGCTTGGAGGGGCTGAACACTGAAGCTTTCTTT. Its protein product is CASSLEGLNTEAFF. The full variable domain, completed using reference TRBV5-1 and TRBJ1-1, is KAGVTQTPRYLIKTRGQQVTLSCSPISGHRSVSWYQQTPGQGLQFLFEYFSETQRNKGNFPGRFSGRQFSNSRSEMNVSTLELGDSALYLCASSLEGLNTEAFFGQGTRLTVV.

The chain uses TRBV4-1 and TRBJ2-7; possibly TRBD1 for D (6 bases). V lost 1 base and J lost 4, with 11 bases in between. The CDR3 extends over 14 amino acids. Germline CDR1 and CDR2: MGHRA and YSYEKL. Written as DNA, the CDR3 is TGCGCCAGCAGCCAAGGGATACAGGGTTACGAGCAGTACTTC. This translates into CASSQGIQGYEQYF.

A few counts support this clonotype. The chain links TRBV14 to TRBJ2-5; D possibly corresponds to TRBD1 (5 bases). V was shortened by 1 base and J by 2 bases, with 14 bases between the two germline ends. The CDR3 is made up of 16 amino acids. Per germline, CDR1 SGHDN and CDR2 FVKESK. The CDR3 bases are TGTGCCAGCAGCCAAGGGCGCGGTGCAGGGCAAGAGACCCAGTACTTC. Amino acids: CASSQGRGAGQETQYF.

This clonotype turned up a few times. The CDR3 sequence is CASSLFVGGGSDTQYF. The CDR3 DNA reads TGTGCCAGCAGCTTATTTGTGGGGGGGGGCTCAGATACGCAGTATTTT. The chain uses TRBV7-2 and TRBJ2-3; possible D gene TRBD2, 7 bases. Germline-derived CDR1 and CDR2 are SGHTA and FQGNSA. V was cut by 2 bases and J by 4 bases, with 16 bases left in between. The length of the CDR3 is 16 residues. The full variable domain, rest sourced from reference TRBV7-2 and TRBJ2-3, is GAGVSQSPSNKVTEKGKDVELRCDPISGHTALYWYRQSLGQGLEFLIYFQGNSAPDKSGLPSDRFSAERTGGSVSTLTIQRTQQEDSAVYLCASSLFVGGGSDTQYFGPGTRLTVL.

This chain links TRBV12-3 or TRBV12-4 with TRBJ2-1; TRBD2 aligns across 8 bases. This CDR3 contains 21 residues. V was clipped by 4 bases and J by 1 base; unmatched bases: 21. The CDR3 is CASSSFWTPRGGTRSYNEQFF. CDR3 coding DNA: TGTGCCAGCAGTTCTTTCTGGACCCCCCGGGGAGGGACTAGATCCTACAATGAGCAGTTCTTC.

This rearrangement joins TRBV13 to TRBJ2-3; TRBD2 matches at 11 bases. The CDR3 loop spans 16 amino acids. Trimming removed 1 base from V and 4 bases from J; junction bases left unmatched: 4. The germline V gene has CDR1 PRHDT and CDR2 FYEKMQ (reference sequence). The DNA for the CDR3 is TGTGCCAGCAGCTTAGAGGTAGCGGGAGGGCCAGATACGCAGTATTTT. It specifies CASSLEVAGGPDTQYF.

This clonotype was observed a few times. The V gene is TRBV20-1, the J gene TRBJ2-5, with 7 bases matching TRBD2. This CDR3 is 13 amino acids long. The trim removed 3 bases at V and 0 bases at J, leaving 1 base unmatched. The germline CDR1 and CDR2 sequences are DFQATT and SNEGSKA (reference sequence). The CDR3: CSASSGYQETQYF. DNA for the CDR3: TGCAGTGCTAGTAGCGGGTACCAAGAGACCCAGTACTTC.

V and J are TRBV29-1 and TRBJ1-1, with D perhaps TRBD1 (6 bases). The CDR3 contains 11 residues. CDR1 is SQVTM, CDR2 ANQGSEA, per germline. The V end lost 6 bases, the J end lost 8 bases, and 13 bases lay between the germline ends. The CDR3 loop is CSVHNTGEAFF. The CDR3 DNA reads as TGCAGCGTGCACAATACAGGGGAAGCTTTCTTT.

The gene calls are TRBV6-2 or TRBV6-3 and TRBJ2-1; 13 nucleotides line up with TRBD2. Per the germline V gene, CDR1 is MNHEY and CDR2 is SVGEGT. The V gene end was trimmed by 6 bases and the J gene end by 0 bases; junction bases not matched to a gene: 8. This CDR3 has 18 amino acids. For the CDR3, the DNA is TGTGCCAGCAGGAGACTAGCGGGGGGTTCCAACTCCTACAATGAGCAGTTCTTC. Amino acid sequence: CASRRLAGGSNSYNEQFF.

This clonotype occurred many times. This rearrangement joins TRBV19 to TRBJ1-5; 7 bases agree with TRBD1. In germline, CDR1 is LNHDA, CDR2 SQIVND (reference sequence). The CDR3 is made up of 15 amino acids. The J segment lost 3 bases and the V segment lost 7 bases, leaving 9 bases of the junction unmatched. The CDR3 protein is CASKTGTANNQPQHF. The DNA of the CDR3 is TGTGCCAGTAAGACCGGGACAGCCAACAATCAGCCCCAGCATTTT.

The CDR3 nucleotides are TGCGCCAGCAGCTGGGGCCATCTAGCGGGAGCCCCCTACGAGCAGTACTTC. Amino acid sequence: CASSWGHLAGAPYEQYF. This sequence joins TRBV5-1 and TRBJ2-7; 10 bases fit TRBD2. This CDR3 has 17 amino acids. In germline, CDR1 is SGHRS, CDR2 YFSETQ. J gave up 2 bases and V 3 bases, and 11 bases lay outside the gene matches.

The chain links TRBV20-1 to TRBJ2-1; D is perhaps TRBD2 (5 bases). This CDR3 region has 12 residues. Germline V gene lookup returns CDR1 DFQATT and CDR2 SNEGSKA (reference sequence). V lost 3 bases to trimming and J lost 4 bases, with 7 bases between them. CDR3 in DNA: TGCAGTGCTAGCCGGGGATACAATGAGCAGTTCTTC. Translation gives CSASRGYNEQFF.

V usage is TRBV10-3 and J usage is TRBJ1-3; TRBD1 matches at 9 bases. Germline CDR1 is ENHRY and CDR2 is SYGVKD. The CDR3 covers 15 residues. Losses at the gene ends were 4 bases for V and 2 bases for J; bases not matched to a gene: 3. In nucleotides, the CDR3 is TGTGCCATCAGTGGGGGACAGGGACCTGGAAACACCATATATTTT. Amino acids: CAISGGQGPGNTIYF.

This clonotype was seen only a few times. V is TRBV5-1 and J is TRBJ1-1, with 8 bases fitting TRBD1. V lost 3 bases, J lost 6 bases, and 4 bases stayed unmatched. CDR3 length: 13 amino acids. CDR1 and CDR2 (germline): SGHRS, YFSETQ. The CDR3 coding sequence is TGCGCCAGCAGCTCGACAGGGGAAGCTGAAGCTTTCTTT. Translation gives CASSSTGEAEAFF.

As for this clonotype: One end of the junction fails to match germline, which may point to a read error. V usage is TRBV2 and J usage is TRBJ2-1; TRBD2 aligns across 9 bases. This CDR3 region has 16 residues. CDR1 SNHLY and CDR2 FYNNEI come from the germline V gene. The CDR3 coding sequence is TGTGCCAGCAGGAAATGGACTAGCGATTACTACAATAAGCAGTTCTTC. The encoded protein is CASRKWTSDYYNKQFF.